Reported below is one T cell receptor beta chain. This sample was included in a study of blood T cell repertoires in COVID-19. Using immunoSEQ multiplex PCR, the repertoire was profiled, and TCRdb retains in-frame clones only, with some absent. The sample shows roughly 100,000 clones, more than 75% of them seen only once. There are 14 residues in the CDR3. The V gene end was trimmed by 6 bases and the J gene end by 8 bases; junction bases not matched to a gene: 9. In germline, CDR1 is SNHLY, CDR2 FYNNEI. The V call is TRBV2, the J call TRBJ1-4; 7 nucleotides agree with TRBD1. The sequence came from a human donor in a cohort sampled during active COVID-19. Sample: peripheral blood. This CDR3 is CASSVNRGQEKLFF. In DNA form, the CDR3 reads TGTGCCAGCAGCGTCAACAGGGGTCAAGAAAAACTGTTTTTT.